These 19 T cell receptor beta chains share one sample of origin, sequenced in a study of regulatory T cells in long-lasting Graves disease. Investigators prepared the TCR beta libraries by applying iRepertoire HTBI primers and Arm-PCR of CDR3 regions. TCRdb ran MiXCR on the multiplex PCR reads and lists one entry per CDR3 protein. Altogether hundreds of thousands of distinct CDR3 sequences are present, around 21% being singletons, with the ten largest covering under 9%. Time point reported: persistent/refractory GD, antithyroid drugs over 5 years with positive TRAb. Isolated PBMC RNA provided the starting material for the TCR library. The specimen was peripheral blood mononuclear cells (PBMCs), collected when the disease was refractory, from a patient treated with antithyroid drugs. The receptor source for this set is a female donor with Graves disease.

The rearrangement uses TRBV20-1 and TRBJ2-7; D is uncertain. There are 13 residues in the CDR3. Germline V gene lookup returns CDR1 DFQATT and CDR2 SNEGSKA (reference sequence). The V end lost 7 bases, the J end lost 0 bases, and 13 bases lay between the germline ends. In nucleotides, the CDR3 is TGCAGTGTACCCGCCTCTAACTCCTACGAGCAGTACTTC. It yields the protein CSVPASNSYEQYF.

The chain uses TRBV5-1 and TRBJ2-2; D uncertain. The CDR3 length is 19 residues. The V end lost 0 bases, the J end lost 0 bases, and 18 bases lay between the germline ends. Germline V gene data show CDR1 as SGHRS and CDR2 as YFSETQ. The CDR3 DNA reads TGCGCCAGCAGCTTGGCGCTCGCCGGACCGTTCGCGAACACCGGGGAGCTGTTTTTT. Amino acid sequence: CASSLALAGPFANTGELFF.

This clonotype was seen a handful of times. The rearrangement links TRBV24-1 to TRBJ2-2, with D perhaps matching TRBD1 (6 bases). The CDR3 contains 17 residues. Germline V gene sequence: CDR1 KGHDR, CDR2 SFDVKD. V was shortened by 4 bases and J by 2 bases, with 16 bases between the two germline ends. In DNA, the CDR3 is TGTGCCACCAGTGAGGCCGAGACAGGAATCAACACCGGGGAGCTGTTTTTT. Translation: CATSEAETGINTGELFF.

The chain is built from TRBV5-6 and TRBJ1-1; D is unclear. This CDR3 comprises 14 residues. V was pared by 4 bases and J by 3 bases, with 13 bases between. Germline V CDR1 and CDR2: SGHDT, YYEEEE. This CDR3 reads CASSTTKGYTEAFF. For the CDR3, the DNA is TGTGCCAGCAGCACCACAAAGGGTTACACTGAAGCTTTCTTT.

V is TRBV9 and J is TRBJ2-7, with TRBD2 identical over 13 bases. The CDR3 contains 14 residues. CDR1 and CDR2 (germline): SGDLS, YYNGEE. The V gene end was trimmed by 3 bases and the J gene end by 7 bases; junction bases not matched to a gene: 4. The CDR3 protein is CASSELAGGSEQYF. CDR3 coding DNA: TGTGCCAGCAGCGAACTAGCGGGAGGGAGTGAGCAGTACTTC.

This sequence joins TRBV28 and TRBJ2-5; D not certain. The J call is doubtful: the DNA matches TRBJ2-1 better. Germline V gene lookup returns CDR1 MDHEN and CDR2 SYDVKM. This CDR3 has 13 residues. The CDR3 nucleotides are TGTGCCAGCAGTCCCCAAGGGTACAATGAGCAGTTCTTC. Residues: CASSPQGYNEQFF.

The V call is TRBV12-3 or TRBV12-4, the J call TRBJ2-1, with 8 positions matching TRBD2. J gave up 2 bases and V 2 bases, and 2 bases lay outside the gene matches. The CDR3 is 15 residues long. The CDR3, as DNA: TGTGCCAGCAGTTTAAGCGGGGGCCCCTACAATGAGCAGTTCTTC. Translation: CASSLSGGPYNEQFF.

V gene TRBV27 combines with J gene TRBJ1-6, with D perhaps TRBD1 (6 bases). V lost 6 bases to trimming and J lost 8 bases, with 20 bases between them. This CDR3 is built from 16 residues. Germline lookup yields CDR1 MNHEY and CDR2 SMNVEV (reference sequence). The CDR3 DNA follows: TGTGCCAGCAGCTCTCCTTGGGGGGGGGCAGATTCACCCCTCCACTTT. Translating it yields CASSSPWGGADSPLHF.

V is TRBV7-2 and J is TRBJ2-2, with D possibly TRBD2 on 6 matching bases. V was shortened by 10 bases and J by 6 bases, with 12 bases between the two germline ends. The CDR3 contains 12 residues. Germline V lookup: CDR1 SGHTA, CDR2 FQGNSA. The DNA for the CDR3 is TGTGCCAACGGGGGAATGTCCGGGGAGCTGTTTTTT. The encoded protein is CANGGMSGELFF.

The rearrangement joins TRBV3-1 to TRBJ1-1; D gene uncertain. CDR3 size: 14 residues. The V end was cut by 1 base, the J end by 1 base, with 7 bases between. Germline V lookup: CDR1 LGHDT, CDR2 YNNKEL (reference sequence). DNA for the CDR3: TGTGCCAGCAGCCAAGTCGGAGAGAACACTGAAGCTTTCTTT. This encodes CASSQVGENTEAFF.

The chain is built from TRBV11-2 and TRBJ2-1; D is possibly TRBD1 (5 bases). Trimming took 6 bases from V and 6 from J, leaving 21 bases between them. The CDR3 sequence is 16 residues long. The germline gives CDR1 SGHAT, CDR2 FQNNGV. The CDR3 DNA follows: TGTGCCAGCAGTAATGTGCGTGGCAGGGCGATCAATGAGCAGTTCTTC. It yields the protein CASSNVRGRAINEQFF.

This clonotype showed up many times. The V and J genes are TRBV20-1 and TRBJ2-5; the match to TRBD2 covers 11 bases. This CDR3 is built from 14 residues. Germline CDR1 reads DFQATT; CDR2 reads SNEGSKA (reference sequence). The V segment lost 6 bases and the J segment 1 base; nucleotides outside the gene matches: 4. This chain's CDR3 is CSARLAGPQETQYF. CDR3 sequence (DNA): TGCAGTGCCCGACTAGCGGGACCCCAAGAGACCCAGTACTTC.

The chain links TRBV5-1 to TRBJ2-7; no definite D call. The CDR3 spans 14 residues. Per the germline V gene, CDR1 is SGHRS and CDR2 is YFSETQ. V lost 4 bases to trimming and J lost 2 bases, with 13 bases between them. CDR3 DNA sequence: TGCGCCAGCAGCCCCGAAGGGAAGCCCTACGAGCAGTACTTC. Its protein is CASSPEGKPYEQYF.

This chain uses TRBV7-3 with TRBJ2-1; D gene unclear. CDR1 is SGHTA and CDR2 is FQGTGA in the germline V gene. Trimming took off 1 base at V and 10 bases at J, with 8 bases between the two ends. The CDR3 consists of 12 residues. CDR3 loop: CASSLIAGEQFF. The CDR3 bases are TGTGCCAGCAGCTTAATAGCAGGAGAGCAGTTCTTC.

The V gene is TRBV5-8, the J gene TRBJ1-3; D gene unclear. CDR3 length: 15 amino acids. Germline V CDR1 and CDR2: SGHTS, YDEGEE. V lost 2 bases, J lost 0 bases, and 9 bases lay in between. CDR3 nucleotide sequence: TGTGCCAGCAGCTTCGTCGGCGGCTCTGGAAACACCATATATTTT. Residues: CASSFVGGSGNTIYF.

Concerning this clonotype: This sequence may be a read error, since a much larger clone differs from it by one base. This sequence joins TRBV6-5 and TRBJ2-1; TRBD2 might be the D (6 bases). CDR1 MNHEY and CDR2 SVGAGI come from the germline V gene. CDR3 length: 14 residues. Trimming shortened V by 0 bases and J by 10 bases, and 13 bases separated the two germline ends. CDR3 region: CASSYSLGGGEQFF. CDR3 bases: TGTGCCAGCAGTTACTCCCTCGGGGGAGGAGAGCAGTTCTTC.

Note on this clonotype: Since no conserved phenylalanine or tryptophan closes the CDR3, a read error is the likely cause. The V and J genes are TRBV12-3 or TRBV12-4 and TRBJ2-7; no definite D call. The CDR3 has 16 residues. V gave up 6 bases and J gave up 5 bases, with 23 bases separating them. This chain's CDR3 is CASSQVRTASLNEQYC. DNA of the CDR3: TGTGCCAGCAGCCAAGTGCGGACGGCGTCCCTAAACGAGCAGTACTGC.

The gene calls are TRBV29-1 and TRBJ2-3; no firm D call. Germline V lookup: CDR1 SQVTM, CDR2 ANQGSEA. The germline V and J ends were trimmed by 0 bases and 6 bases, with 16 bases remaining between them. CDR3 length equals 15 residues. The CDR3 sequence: CSVEDGIDVADTQYF. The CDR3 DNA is TGCAGCGTTGAAGATGGGATCGACGTCGCGGATACGCAGTATTTT.

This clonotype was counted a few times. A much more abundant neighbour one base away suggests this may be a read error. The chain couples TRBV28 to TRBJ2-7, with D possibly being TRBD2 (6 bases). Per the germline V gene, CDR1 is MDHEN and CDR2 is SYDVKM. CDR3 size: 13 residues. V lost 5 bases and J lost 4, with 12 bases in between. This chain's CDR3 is CASSHPGRYEQYF. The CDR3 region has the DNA TGTGCCAGCAGTCATCCAGGGAGGTACGAGCAGTACTTC.